This T cell receptor (beta chain) derives from a study of T cells in Graves' hyperthyroidism and ophthalmopathy. Patients with uncontrolled infections, other autoimmune diseases, pregnancy or lactation were excluded. Cells are PBMCs isolated from about 10 ml of fresh blood. Amplified regions were TCR beta CDR3 sequences from RNA transcripts. Initially, a first-round RT-PCR of the TCR CDR3 employed the HTBI primer set. Via MiXCR, TCRdb re-called the multiplex PCR reads, giving one row per CDR3 protein. The table has 300,000 to 350,000 distinct CDR3 sequences, 14% seen once. Germline V CDR1 and CDR2: MNHEY, SVGEGT. The CDR3 is 19 amino acids. Trimming left V 2 bases short and J 5 bases short, with 25 bases between.

Specimen: blood. This clonotype was obtained from a woman aged 30 to 39 with Graves' hyperthyroidism. The gene calls are TRBV6-2 or TRBV6-3 and TRBJ1-5, with no clear D. This CDR3 reads CASSYPRRLKFSEDQPQHF. Here the CDR3 DNA reads TGTGCCAGCAGTTACCCCCGTCGGCTCAAGTTCAGTGAGGATCAGCCCCAGCATTTT.